A single sample gave rise to the 28 T cell receptor beta chains below, sequenced in a study of chemoradiotherapy in HPV16-positive cancers. Assay: immunoSEQ multiplex PCR; the TCRdb copy retains only in-frame clones and omits some. The table lists about 35,000 clones, 92% of them singletons. This specimen was blood, taken from a patient who underwent chemoradiotherapy. The receptors derive from a human donor with HPV-associated anogenital cancer.

As regards this clone: At one boundary the junction diverges from the germline segment, which might be a read error. This rearrangement joins TRBV7-7 to TRBJ2-7; a weak D match, TRBD1 (6 bases). Germline CDR1 and CDR2: SSHAT and FNYEAQ (reference sequence). The CDR3 contains 15 residues. CDR3 DNA: TGTGCTAGCAGCTTAGAACAGGGAAACTCCTACGAGCAGTACTTC. It specifies CASSLEQGNSYEQYF. Filled out from reference TRBV7-7 and TRBJ2-7, the complete variable domain reads GAGVSQSPRYKVTKRGQDVTLRCDPISSHATLYWYQQALGQGPEFLTYFNYEAQPDKSGLPSDRFSAERPEGSISTLTIQRTEQRDSAMYRCASSLEQGNSYEQYFGPGTRLTVT.

In this sample, this clone turned up a few times. V gene TRBV6-1 combines with J gene TRBJ2-3; the D is unclear. CDR1 is MNHNS and CDR2 is SASEGT in the germline V gene. This CDR3 is 13 amino acids long. The V end lost 4 bases, the J end lost 3 bases, and 8 bases lay between the germline ends. Here the CDR3 DNA reads TGTGCCAGCAGTGTGGTAAGAACAGATACGCAGTATTTT. Translated: CASSVVRTDTQYF.

In its sample, this clone was seen once. The chain employs TRBV21-1 and TRBJ2-5; TRBD1, the table's D call, lacks a check against the DNA. TRBV21-1 is listed as a pseudogene. This CDR3 has 13 amino acids. The CDR3 DNA is TGTGCCAGCATCAACCCCAGGGGCGAGACCCAGTACTTC. Its translation: CASINPRGETQYF.

For the CDR3, the DNA is TGTGCCAGCAGCACCACAGGGGGCCCTGAAGCTTTCTTT. It codes for CASSTTGGPEAFF. The chain carries TRBV7-9 and TRBJ1-1, with 9 bases aligning to TRBD1. CDR1 is SEHNR, CDR2 FQNEAQ, per germline (reference sequence). This CDR3 is built from 13 residues. The trim removed 5 bases at V and 6 bases at J, leaving 4 bases unmatched.

V and J are TRBV7-3 and TRBJ1-1; D gene ambiguous. Between the trimmed V and J ends, which lost 3 bases and 5 bases, there was a span of 10 bases. CDR3 length: 13 amino acids. Per germline, CDR1 SGHTA and CDR2 FQGTGA. The CDR3 coding sequence is TGTGCCAGCAGCTTTTCAGGTCTGACTGAAGCTTTCTTT. This encodes CASSFSGLTEAFF. The variable domain in full, with the rest retrieved from reference TRBV7-3 and TRBJ1-1, is GAGVSQTPSNKVTEKGKYVELRCDPISGHTALYWYRQSLGQGPEFLIYFQGTGAADDSGLPNDRFFAVRPEGSVSTLKIQRTERGDSAVYLCASSFSGLTEAFFGQGTRLTVV.

The chain employs TRBV11-1 and TRBJ2-2; D is unclear. Deletions cut 5 bases from V and 5 bases from J, with 18 bases between. Germline CDR1 reads SGHAT; CDR2 reads FQDESV (reference sequence). This CDR3 has 16 residues. The DNA for the CDR3 is TGTGCCAGCAGCCGCCGGACCTTGGATCGGACCGGGGAGCTGTTTTTT. Protein: CASSRRTLDRTGELFF.

The chain couples TRBV19 to TRBJ2-3; TRBD1 might be the D (6 bases). The CDR3 has 15 amino acids. Trimming shortened V by 3 bases and J by 0 bases, and 10 bases separated the two germline ends. Germline CDR1 is LNHDA and CDR2 is SQIVND (reference sequence). CDR3 in DNA: TGTGCCAGTAGTATGGTGGGGGCTAGCACAGATACGCAGTATTTT. Translating gives CASSMVGASTDTQYF.

V and J are TRBV9 and TRBJ2-6, with D unclear. Germline CDR1 and CDR2: SGDLS and YYNGEE. The CDR3 contains 14 residues. V was trimmed by 7 bases and J by 0 bases, leaving 8 bases between them. CDR3 residues: CASGTASGANVLTF. The CDR3, as DNA: TGTGCCAGCGGTACAGCCTCTGGGGCCAACGTCCTGACTTTC.

The V gene is TRBV2, the J gene TRBJ2-6; D is perhaps TRBD1 (5 bases). The CDR3 contains 18 residues. The germline V gene has CDR1 SNHLY and CDR2 FYNNEI. V lost 4 bases and J lost 0, with 16 bases in between. CDR3 DNA sequence: TGTGCCAGCAGTGGAGTAATGACAGTTTTCTCTGGGGCCAACGTCCTGACTTTC. It codes for CASSGVMTVFSGANVLTF.

This sequence joins TRBV7-8 and TRBJ2-1; TRBD1 matches 10 bases. Germline V gives CDR1 SGHVS, CDR2 FQNEAQ. The CDR3 is 15 amino acids. Trimming cost V 5 bases and J 7 bases; bases outside gene matches: 8. CDR3 nucleotide sequence: TGTGCCAGCAGCCACAAACCGGGACAGGGGAATGAGCAGTTCTTC. Translating gives CASSHKPGQGNEQFF.

This rearrangement joins TRBV7-2 to TRBJ1-2; D might be TRBD1 (6 bases). The germline V and J ends were trimmed by 3 bases and 5 bases, with 16 bases remaining between them. From germline, CDR1 is SGHTA and CDR2 FQGNSA. The CDR3 is made up of 15 amino acids. CDR3 in DNA: TGTGCCAGCAGCTTGACTCCCAGGGGCTATTATGGCTACACCTTC. Translating gives CASSLTPRGYYGYTF.

The V and J genes are TRBV18 and TRBJ2-2; the D gene is possibly TRBD1 (5 bases). The CDR3 is 15 amino acids. From germline, CDR1 is KGHSH and CDR2 LQKENI. Trimming removed 3 bases from V and 0 bases from J, with 8 bases in between. The CDR3 DNA follows: TGTGCCAGCTCACCGGACACTTCGAACACCGGGGAGCTGTTTTTT. Translating gives CASSPDTSNTGELFF. Full variable domain (outside the CDR3, taken from reference TRBV18 and TRBJ2-2): NAGVMQNPRHLVRRRGQEARLRCSPMKGHSHVYWYRQLPEEGLKFMVYLQKENIIDESGMPKERFSAEFPKEGPSILRIQQVVRGDSAAYFCASSPDTSNTGELFFGEGSRLTVL.

The table lists this clone with a few counts. The chain couples TRBV5-5 to TRBJ1-4; 9 bases line up with TRBD1. J gave up 12 bases and V 4 bases, and 13 bases lay outside the gene matches. The CDR3 length is 15 residues. The germline gives CDR1 SGHKS, CDR2 YYEKEE (reference sequence). The CDR3 is CASSNGQGRIQELFF. CDR3 nucleotides: TGTGCCAGCAGCAACGGACAGGGGCGGATTCAAGAACTGTTTTTT.

This clone was recorded once. This rearrangement joins TRBV27 to TRBJ1-4; 8 bases match TRBD1. Germline V CDR1 and CDR2: MNHEY, SMNVEV (reference sequence). J gave up 8 bases and V 4 bases, and 12 bases lay outside the gene matches. The CDR3 is 16 residues long. The CDR3 loop is CASSSDAGQGREKLFF. The CDR3 DNA sequence: TGTGCCAGCAGTTCCGACGCCGGACAGGGCAGGGAAAAACTGTTTTTT.

The DNA of the CDR3 is TGTGCCAGCAGGTACAGGGGTCCCCAGCATTTT. Its protein is CASRYRGPQHF. This rearrangement joins TRBV5-8 to TRBJ1-5, with 7 bases fitting TRBD1. Germline V CDR1 and CDR2: SGHTS, YDEGEE. The CDR3 extends over 11 amino acids. J lost 10 bases, V lost 5 bases, and 3 bases had no gene match.

This chain links TRBV11-2 with TRBJ2-1; D unclear. Trimming cost V 1 base and J 6 bases, with 13 bases left between them. The germline V gene encodes CDR1 SGHAT and CDR2 FQNNGV. This CDR3 region has 15 residues. CDR3 in DNA: TGTGCCAGCAGCTTAGGTTTAGCACGATCCAATGAGCAGTTCTTC. Translating it yields CASSLGLARSNEQFF.

This rearrangement joins TRBV27 to TRBJ2-2; possibly TRBD1 for D (5 bases). Trimming took 3 bases from V and 2 from J, leaving 10 bases between them. The V gene's germline CDR1 is MNHEY and CDR2 SMNVEV (reference sequence). The CDR3 sequence is 15 residues long. The CDR3 DNA follows: TGTGCCAGCAGTTTTGGTGGGGCAAACACCGGGGAGCTGTTTTTT. As protein: CASSFGGANTGELFF.

The genes are TRBV5-5 and TRBJ2-5, with 7 bases identical to TRBD1. Trimming at V came to 0 bases and at J to 5 bases, leaving 7 bases not matched to a gene. CDR1 and CDR2 (germline): SGHKS, YYEKEE (reference sequence). This CDR3 is 15 amino acids long. This chain's CDR3 is CASSLGRGIEETQYF. CDR3 sequence (DNA): TGTGCCAGCAGCTTGGGCAGGGGGATAGAGGAGACCCAGTACTTC.

The chain links TRBV9 to TRBJ1-1, with 7 bases aligning to TRBD1. CDR3 length: 15 residues. CDR1 and CDR2 from the germline V gene are SGDLS and YYNGEE. With 6 bases clipped from V and 0 bases from J, the junction kept 8 bases outside the gene matches. As DNA, the CDR3 is TGTGCCAGCACCCTCTCGGGACAGTTGAACACTGAAGCTTTCTTT. Encoded protein: CASTLSGQLNTEAFF. The variable domain in full, with the rest retrieved from reference TRBV9 and TRBJ1-1, is DSGVTQTPKHLITATGQRVTLRCSPRSGDLSVYWYQQSLDQGLQFLIQYYNGEERAKGNILERFSAQQFPDLHSELNLSSLELGDSALYFCASTLSGQLNTEAFFGQGTRLTVV.

This clone was counted a few times. The genes are TRBV30 and TRBJ1-1, with no clear D. V was shortened by 2 bases and J by 1 base, with 5 bases between the two germline ends. The CDR3 runs 12 residues. Germline CDR1 GTSNPN, CDR2 SVGIG (reference sequence). CDR3: CAWSLGNTEAFF. The CDR3 coding sequence is TGTGCCTGGAGTTTGGGGAACACTGAAGCTTTCTTT.

The chain links TRBV6-5 to TRBJ1-5; 7 positions match TRBD1. This CDR3 region has 15 residues. Germline trimming cut 6 bases from V and 2 bases from J; bases unmatched to any gene: 7. Germline V lookup: CDR1 MNHEY, CDR2 SVGAGI. The CDR3 spells CASRHDRDGNQPQHF. CDR3 bases: TGTGCCAGCAGACATGACAGGGACGGCAATCAGCCCCAGCATTTT.

The V gene is TRBV28, the J gene TRBJ1-4, with D possibly matching TRBD1 (5 bases). V gave up 2 bases and J gave up 14 bases, with 18 bases separating them. CDR3 length equals 14 residues. The germline CDR1 and CDR2 sequences are MDHEN and SYDVKM. In DNA form, the CDR3 reads TGTGCCAGCAGTTTAGCGGACACCCTAAGAGGGCTGTTTTTT. Its translation is CASSLADTLRGLFF.

This clone was detected once. The chain links TRBV10-2 to TRBJ2-7; TRBD2 aligns across 8 bases. The CDR3 extends over 13 amino acids. V was pared by 8 bases and J by 7 bases, with 10 bases of the junction left unmatched. The germline V gene has CDR1 WSHSY and CDR2 SAAADI. DNA of the CDR3: TGCGCCAGCGACACCGGGGGGGAAGGGGAGCAGTACTTC. Residues: CASDTGGEGEQYF.

This chain joins TRBV2 and TRBJ1-6, with D uncertain. The CDR3 is 12 amino acids. Germline V lookup: CDR1 SNHLY, CDR2 FYNNEI. The V end lost 6 bases, the J end lost 9 bases, and 9 bases lay between the germline ends. Here the CDR3 reads CASRSLSSPLHF. The CDR3 region has the DNA TGTGCCAGCAGGTCCCTAAGTTCACCCCTCCACTTT.

This clone was seen a few times. J is TRBJ1-2 and V is TRBV5-1, with 7 bases aligning to TRBD1. The CDR3 has 13 amino acids. With V trimmed by 10 bases and J by 3 bases, 9 bases remained unmatched. CDR1 is SGHRS, CDR2 YFSETQ, per germline. The CDR3 DNA sequence: TGCGCCTCTTCAGGGGGGACTGACTATGGCTACACCTTC. Protein sequence: CASSGGTDYGYTF.

The J gene is TRBJ1-2, the V gene TRBV6-5, with TRBD1 matching 9 bases. Germline CDR1 reads MNHEY; CDR2 reads SVGAGI. V was clipped by 0 bases and J by 8 bases; unmatched bases: 4. This CDR3 is built from 14 residues. CDR3 loop: CASSYSGTGRGYTF. The CDR3 region has the DNA TGTGCCAGCAGTTACTCCGGGACAGGGAGAGGCTACACCTTC.

This clone was observed once. The rearrangement uses TRBV6-4 and TRBJ2-3, with D perhaps matching TRBD1 (8 bases). The CDR3 extends over 15 amino acids. The V and J ends lost 4 bases and 2 bases respectively, with 13 bases between them. Germline V CDR1 and CDR2: MRHNA, SNTAGT. The CDR3 DNA reads TGTGCCAGCAGTGTACAGGGGGGGTTCACAGATACGCAGTATTTT. The encoded protein is CASSVQGGFTDTQYF.

V gene TRBV25-1 combines with J gene TRBJ1-2; D perhaps matches TRBD1 (6 bases). Germline V gene lookup returns CDR1 MGHDK and CDR2 SYGVNS. V lost 7 bases to trimming and J lost 5 bases, with 11 bases between them. The CDR3 runs 12 residues. CDR3 protein: CASNTGRYGYTF. The CDR3 DNA follows: TGTGCCAGCAACACAGGGCGGTATGGCTACACCTTC.